This T cell receptor beta chain was recovered during a study of T cell responses to AZD1222 COVID-19 vaccine. TCRdb's table, derived via immunoSEQ multiplex PCR, lists solely in-frame clones and lacks some. The sample holds about 97,000 clones, around nine tenths seen once. Sample: peripheral blood, taken on day 0 of AZD1222 vaccination. The sequence derives from an adult in good health.

In nucleotides, the CDR3 is TGTGCCAGCAGCCAAGATGCAGGGGGGGGCCCCCCTTACAATGAGCAGTTCTTC. Residues: CASSQDAGGGPPYNEQFF. V and J are TRBV14 and TRBJ2-1; D possibly matches TRBD1 or TRBD2 (7 bases each). V was clipped by 0 bases and J by 4 bases, with 19 bases between them. CDR1 SGHDN and CDR2 FVKESK come from the germline V gene. The CDR3 is made up of 18 amino acids.